Sequencing of this T cell receptor beta chain was carried out in a study of T cells in Graves' hyperthyroidism and ophthalmopathy. This clonotype was seen at least ten times. The study enrolled patients aged 18 to 65 with newly diagnosed hyperthyroidism of under 2 months' duration. Out of around 10 ml of fresh peripheral blood came the PBMCs. V was trimmed by 5 bases and J by 2 bases, leaving 9 bases between them. In germline, CDR1 is LNHDA, CDR2 SQIVND (reference sequence). The CDR3 length is 13 residues. RNA transcripts served as the template for amplifying TCR beta CDR3 regions. HTBI primers were employed in a first-round RT-PCR of the TCR CDR3. TCRdb used MiXCR to reprocess the multiplex PCR reads, holding one entry per CDR3 protein. The table shows over 250,000 distinct CDR3 sequences, with less than 30% occurring only once.

The chain joins TRBV19 to TRBJ2-5; the D gene is possibly TRBD2 (5 bases). Source material: blood. The sequence came from a man between 40 and 49 years old with Graves' hyperthyroidism that later progressed to Graves' ophthalmopathy. CDR3 nucleotide sequence: TGTGCCAGTAGTCGAGCGGCACAAGAGACCCAGTACTTC. Translating gives CASSRAAQETQYF.